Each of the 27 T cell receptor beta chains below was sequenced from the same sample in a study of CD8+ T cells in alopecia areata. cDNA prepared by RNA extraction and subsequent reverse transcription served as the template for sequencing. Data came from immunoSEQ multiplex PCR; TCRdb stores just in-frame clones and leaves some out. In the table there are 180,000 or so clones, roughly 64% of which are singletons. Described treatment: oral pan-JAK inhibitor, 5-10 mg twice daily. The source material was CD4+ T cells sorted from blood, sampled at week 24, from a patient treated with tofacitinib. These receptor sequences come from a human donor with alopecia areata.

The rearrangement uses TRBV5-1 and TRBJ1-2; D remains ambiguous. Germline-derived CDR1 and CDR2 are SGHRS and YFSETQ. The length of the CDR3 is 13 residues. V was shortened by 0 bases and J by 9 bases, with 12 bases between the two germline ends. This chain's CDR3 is CASSLEGSDRYTF. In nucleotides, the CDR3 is TGCGCCAGCAGCTTGGAGGGATCAGATCGCTACACCTTC.

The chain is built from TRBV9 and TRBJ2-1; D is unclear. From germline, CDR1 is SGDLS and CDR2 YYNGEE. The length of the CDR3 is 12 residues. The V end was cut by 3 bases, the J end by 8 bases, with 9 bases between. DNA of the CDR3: TGTGCCAGCAGCGCTCTGCTCGATGAGCAGTTCTTC. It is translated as CASSALLDEQFF.

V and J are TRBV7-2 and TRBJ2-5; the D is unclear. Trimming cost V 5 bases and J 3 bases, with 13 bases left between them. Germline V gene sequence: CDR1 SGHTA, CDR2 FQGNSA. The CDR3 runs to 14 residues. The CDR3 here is CASSPFVSKETQYF. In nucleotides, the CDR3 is TGTGCCAGCAGCCCATTCGTCAGTAAAGAGACCCAGTACTTC.

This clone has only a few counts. CDR3 in amino acids: CASSLAQGNQETQYF. In DNA form, the CDR3 reads TGTGCCAGCAGCTTGGCACAGGGTAACCAAGAGACCCAGTACTTC. The rearrangement joins TRBV5-4 to TRBJ2-5; D is perhaps TRBD1 (6 bases). The CDR3 contains 15 residues. Trimming left V 0 bases short and J 0 bases short, with 9 bases between. The V gene's germline CDR1 is SGHNT and CDR2 YYREEE (reference sequence).

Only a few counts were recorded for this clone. The CDR3 sequence: CATSRDRISNTEAFF. CDR3 in DNA: TGTGCCACCAGCAGAGATCGAATAAGCAACACTGAAGCTTTCTTT. The chain links TRBV15 to TRBJ1-1; D call uncertain. Germline lookup yields CDR1 LNHNV and CDR2 YYDKDF (reference sequence). V was trimmed by 0 bases and J by 2 bases, leaving 10 bases between them. The CDR3 has 15 residues.

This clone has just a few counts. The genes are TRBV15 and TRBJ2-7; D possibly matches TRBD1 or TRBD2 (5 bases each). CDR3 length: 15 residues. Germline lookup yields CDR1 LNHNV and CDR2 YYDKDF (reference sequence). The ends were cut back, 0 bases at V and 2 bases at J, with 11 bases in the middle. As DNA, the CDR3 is TGTGCCACCAGCAGAGAAACAGGCGGGCCCTACGAGCAGTACTTC. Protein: CATSRETGGPYEQYF.

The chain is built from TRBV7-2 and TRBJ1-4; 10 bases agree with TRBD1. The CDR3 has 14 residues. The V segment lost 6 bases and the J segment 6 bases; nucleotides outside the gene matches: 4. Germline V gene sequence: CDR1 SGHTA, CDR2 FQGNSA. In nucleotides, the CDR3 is TGTGCCAGCAGTTCGGACAGGGGGGATGAAAAACTGTTTTTT. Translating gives CASSSDRGDEKLFF.

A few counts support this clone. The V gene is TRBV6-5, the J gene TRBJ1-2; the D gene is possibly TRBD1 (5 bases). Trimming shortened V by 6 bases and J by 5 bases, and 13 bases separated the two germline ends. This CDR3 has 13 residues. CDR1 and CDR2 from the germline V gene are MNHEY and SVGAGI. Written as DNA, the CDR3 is TGTGCCAGCAGCCAACAGGACTCGTATGGCTACACCTTC. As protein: CASSQQDSYGYTF.

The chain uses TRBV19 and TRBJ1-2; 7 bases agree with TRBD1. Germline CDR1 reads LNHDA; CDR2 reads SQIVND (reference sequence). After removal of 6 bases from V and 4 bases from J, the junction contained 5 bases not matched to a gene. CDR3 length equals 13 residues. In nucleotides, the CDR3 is TGTGCCAGTAGCCGGGACAGCTTCTATGGCTACACCTTC. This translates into CASSRDSFYGYTF.

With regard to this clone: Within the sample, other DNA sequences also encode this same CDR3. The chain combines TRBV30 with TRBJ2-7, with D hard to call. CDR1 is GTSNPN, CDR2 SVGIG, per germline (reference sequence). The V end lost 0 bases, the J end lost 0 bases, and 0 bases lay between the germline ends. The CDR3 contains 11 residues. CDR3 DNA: TGTGCCTGGAGTGTCTCCTACGAGCAGTACTTC. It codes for CAWSVSYEQYF.

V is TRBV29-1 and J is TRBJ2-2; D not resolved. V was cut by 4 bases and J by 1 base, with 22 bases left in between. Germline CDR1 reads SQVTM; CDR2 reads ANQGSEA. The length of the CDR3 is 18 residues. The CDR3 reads CSVGSRVLTTMNTGELFF. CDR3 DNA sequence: TGCAGCGTTGGGTCTCGGGTTCTAACCACTATGAACACCGGGGAGCTGTTTTTT.

CDR3 amino acids: CASSFGRGFAEAFF. CDR3 DNA: TGTGCCAGCAGTTTCGGCAGGGGGTTCGCTGAAGCTTTCTTT. V and J are TRBV27 and TRBJ1-1, with TRBD1 matching 7 bases. In germline, CDR1 is MNHEY, CDR2 SMNVEV (reference sequence). The CDR3 spans 14 residues. Trimming took 3 bases from V and 6 from J; bases not matched to a gene: 7.

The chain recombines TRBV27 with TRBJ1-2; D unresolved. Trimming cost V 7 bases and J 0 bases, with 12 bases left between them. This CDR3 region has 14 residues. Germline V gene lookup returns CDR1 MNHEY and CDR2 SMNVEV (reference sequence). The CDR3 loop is CASTIARTNYGYTF. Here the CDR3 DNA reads TGTGCCAGCACCATCGCCAGGACTAACTATGGCTACACCTTC.

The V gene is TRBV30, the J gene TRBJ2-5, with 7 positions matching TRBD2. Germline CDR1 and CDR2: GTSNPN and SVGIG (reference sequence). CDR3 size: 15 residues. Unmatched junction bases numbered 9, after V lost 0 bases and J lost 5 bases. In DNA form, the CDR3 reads TGTGCCTGGAGTGTACTGGGGGAGGGCCGCGAGACCCAGTACTTC. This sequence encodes CAWSVLGEGRETQYF.

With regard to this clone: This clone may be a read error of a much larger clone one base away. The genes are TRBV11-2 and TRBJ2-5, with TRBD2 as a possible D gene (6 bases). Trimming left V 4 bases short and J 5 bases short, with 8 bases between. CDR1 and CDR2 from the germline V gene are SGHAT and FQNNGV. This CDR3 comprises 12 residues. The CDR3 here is CASSSREETQYF. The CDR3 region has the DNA TGTGCCAGCAGCTCCCGGGAGGAGACCCAGTACTTC.

The CDR3 sequence is CASLAFQETQYF. Here the CDR3 DNA reads TGTGCCAGCCTAGCGTTCCAAGAGACCCAGTACTTC. The genes are TRBV2 and TRBJ2-5; D might be TRBD2 (6 bases). The CDR3 has 12 amino acids. Between the trimmed V and J ends, which lost 8 bases and 1 base, there was a span of 8 bases. The germline V gene has CDR1 SNHLY and CDR2 FYNNEI.

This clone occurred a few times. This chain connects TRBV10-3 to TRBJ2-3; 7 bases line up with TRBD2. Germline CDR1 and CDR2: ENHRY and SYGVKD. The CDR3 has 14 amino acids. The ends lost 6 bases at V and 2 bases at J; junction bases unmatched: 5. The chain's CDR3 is CAIRQLADTDTQYF. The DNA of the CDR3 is TGTGCCATCAGGCAGCTAGCGGACACAGATACGCAGTATTTT.

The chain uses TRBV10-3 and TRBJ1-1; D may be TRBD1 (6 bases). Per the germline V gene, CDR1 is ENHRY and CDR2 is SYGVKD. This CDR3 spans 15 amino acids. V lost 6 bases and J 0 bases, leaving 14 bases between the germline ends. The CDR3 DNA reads TGTGCCATCAGGGATACCGGGACACTGAACACTGAAGCTTTCTTT. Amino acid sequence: CAIRDTGTLNTEAFF.

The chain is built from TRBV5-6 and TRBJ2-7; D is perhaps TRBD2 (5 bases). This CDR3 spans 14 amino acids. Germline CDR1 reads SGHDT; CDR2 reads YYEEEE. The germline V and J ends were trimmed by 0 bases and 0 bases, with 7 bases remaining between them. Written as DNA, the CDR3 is TGTGCCAGCAGCTTGGCGGGGAGCTCCTACGAGCAGTACTTC. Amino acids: CASSLAGSSYEQYF.

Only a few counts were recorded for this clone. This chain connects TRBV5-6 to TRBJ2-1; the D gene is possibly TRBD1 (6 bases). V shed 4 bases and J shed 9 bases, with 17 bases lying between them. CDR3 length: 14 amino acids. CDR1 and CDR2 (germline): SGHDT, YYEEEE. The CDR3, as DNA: TGTGCCAGCAGCCTAGAGAAACAGGGTAGTGAGCAGTTCTTC. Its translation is CASSLEKQGSEQFF.

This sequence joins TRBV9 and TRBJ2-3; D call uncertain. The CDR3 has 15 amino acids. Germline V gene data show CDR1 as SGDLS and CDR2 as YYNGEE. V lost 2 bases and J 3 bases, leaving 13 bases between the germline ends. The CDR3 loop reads CASSVGSLATDTQYF. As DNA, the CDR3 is TGTGCCAGCAGCGTTGGTAGCCTCGCGACAGATACGCAGTATTTT.

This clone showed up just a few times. CDR3 sequence reads: CASSVTGELNTEAFF. The CDR3 region has the DNA TGTGCCAGTAGTGTCACAGGGGAATTGAACACTGAAGCTTTCTTT. V usage is TRBV19 and J usage is TRBJ1-1; 7 bases map to TRBD1. Per germline, CDR1 LNHDA and CDR2 SQIVND (reference sequence). Trimming at V came to 5 bases and at J to 0 bases, leaving 6 bases not matched to a gene. This CDR3 is built from 15 residues. Using reference TRBV19 and TRBJ1-1 for the parts outside the CDR3, the full variable domain is DGGITQSPKYLFRKEGQNVTLSCEQNLNHDAMYWYRQDPGQGLRLIYYSQIVNDFQKGDIAEGYSVSREKKESFPLTVTSAQKNPTAFYLCASSVTGELNTEAFFGQGTRLTVV.

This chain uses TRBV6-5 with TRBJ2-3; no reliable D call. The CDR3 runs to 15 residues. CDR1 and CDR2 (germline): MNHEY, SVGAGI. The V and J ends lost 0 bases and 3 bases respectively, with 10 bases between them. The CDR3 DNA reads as TGTGCCAGCAGTTACTCGAGGAGTTGGACAGATACGCAGTATTTT. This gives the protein CASSYSRSWTDTQYF.

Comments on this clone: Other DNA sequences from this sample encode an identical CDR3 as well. The CDR3 region has the DNA TGTGCCTGGAGTTTAACTTACGAGCAGTACTTC. Amino acid sequence: CAWSLTYEQYF. The J gene is TRBJ2-7, the V gene TRBV30; the D is unclear. Trimming stripped 2 bases from V and 4 bases from J, with 6 bases between. Germline V gene sequence: CDR1 GTSNPN, CDR2 SVGIG (reference sequence). The CDR3 length is 11 residues.

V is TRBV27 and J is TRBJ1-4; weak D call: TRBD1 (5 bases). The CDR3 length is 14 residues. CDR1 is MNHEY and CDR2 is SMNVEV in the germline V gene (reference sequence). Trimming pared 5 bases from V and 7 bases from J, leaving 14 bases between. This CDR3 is CASSLRGSGEKLFF. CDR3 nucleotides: TGTGCCAGCAGTCTGCGGGGGAGCGGTGAAAAACTGTTTTTT.

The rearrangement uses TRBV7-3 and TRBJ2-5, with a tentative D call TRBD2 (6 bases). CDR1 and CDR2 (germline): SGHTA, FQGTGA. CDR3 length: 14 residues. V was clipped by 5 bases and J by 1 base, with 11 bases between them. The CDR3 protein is CASSQGGVQETQYF. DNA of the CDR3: TGTGCCAGCAGCCAGGGCGGGGTCCAAGAGACCCAGTACTTC.

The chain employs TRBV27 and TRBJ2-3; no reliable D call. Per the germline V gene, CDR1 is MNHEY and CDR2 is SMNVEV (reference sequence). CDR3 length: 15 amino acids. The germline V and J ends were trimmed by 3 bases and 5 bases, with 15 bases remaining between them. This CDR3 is CASSFGGVGGDTQYF. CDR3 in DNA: TGTGCCAGCAGTTTTGGCGGCGTAGGTGGAGATACGCAGTATTTT.